This T cell receptor beta chain was sequenced during a study of blood T cells in healthy people across ages. Points from the study as a whole: Diversity estimates from one million T cells were considered underestimates.

CDR3 length: 16 amino acids. V was clipped by 7 bases and J by 1 base, with 19 bases between them. Healthy Russian Caucasian donors spanned ages about 6 to 100 years. This clonotype has just a few counts. The antigen remains unidentified. The second PCR ran about 6 to 11 cycles with a sample-barcoded 5' primer and J-beta primers. Each cDNA molecule, via a template-switch adaptor with 12 random nucleotides, was tagged. A single record per CDR3 protein comes from TCRdb applying MiXCR to the 5' RACE reads. The sample contains 550,000 to 700,000 distinct CDR3 sequences, roughly 29% of which appear only once.

The V gene is TRBV12-3 or TRBV12-4, the J gene TRBJ2-5; D is unresolved. Sequencing input: blood. This TCR came from an older woman in good health. The chain's CDR3 is CASTRAGRTVQETQYF. In DNA form, the CDR3 reads TGTGCCAGCACAAGAGCCGGACGCACCGTCCAAGAGACCCAGTACTTC.